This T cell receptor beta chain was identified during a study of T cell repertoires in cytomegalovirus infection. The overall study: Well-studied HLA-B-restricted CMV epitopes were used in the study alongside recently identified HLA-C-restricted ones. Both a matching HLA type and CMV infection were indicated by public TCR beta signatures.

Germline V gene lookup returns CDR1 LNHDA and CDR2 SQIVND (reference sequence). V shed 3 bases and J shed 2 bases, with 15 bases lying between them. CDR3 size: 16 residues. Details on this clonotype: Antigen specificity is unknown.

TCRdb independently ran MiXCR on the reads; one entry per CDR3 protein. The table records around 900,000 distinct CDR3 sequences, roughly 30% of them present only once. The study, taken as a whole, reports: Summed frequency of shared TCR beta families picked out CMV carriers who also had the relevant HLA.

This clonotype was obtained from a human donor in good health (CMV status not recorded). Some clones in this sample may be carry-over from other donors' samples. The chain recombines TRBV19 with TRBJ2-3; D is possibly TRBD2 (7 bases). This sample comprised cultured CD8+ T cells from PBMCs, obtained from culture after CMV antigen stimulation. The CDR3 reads CASSIVAGALTDTQYF. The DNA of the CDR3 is TGTGCCAGTAGTATTGTGGCGGGGGCTCTCACAGATACGCAGTATTTT.